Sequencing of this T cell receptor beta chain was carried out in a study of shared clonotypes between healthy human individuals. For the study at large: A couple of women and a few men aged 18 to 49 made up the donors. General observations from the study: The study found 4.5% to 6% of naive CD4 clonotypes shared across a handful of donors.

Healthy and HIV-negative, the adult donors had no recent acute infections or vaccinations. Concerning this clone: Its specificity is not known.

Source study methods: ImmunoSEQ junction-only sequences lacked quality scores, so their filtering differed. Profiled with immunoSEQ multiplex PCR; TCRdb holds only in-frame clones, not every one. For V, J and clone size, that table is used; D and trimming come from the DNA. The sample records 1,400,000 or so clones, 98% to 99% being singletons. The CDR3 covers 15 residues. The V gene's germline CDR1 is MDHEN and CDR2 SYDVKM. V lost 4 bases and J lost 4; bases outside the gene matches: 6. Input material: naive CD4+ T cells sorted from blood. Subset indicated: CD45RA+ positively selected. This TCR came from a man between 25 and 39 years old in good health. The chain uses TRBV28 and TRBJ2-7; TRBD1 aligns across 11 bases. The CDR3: CASSSPDRGQYEQYF. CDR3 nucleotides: TGTGCCAGCAGTTCCCCGGACAGGGGGCAGTACGAGCAGTACTTC.